The 3 T cell receptor beta chains below were found in one sample sequenced in a study of response to subunit inactivated influenza vaccine. TCRdb analysed the RT-PCR reads with MiXCR anew, one entry per CDR3 protein. This sample has more than 200,000 distinct CDR3 sequences, with 9% to 15% found just once. The sequences come from non-naive T cells sorted from PBMCs, collected 14 days before vaccination. The receptors stem from a man aged 45-60 years who received an inactivated influenza vaccine.

This clonotype was counted a few times. This clone may be a read error of a much larger clone one base away. The chain has TRBV27 and TRBJ1-5; D remains unclear. The CDR3 has 13 residues. CDR1 is MNHEY and CDR2 is SMNVEV in the germline V gene (reference sequence). Trimming stripped 1 base from V and 2 bases from J, with 3 bases between. The CDR3 protein is CASSLYRNQPQHF. The CDR3, as DNA: TGTGCCAGCAGTTTATATCGCAATCAGCCCCAGCATTTT.

Only a few counts were recorded for this clonotype. The chain uses TRBV27 and TRBJ2-6; D is undetermined. The CDR3 has 16 residues. Per germline, CDR1 MNHEY and CDR2 SMNVEV (reference sequence). The V end was cut by 1 base, the J end by 1 base, with 8 bases between. This chain's CDR3 is CASSLLVGSGANVLTF. Here the CDR3 DNA reads TGTGCCAGCAGTTTATTGGTGGGGTCTGGGGCCAACGTCCTGACTTTC.

This clonotype has only a few counts. The chain is built from TRBV6-1 and TRBJ2-2; TRBD1 agrees at 7 bases. Germline V gene sequence: CDR1 MNHNS, CDR2 SASEGT. Losses at the gene ends were 6 bases for V and 4 bases for J; bases not matched to a gene: 5. This CDR3 is 14 amino acids long. The DNA for the CDR3 is TGTGCCAGCAGCCCAGGGGGAGTCACCGGGGAGCTGTTTTTT. It translates to CASSPGGVTGELFF.